The clone carrying this T cell receptor (beta chain) showed up many times. No antigen is known for it. TCR beta CDR3 regions were amplified from RNA transcripts. RT-PCR with HTBI primers came first, then second-round multiplex PCR. TCRdb analysed the multiplex PCR reads with MiXCR anew, one entry per CDR3 protein. The sample has about 400,000 distinct CDR3 sequences, approximately 16% seen once; the top ten hold roughly 1.6%. Ophthalmopathy cases showed moderate-to-severe activity, scoring CAS ≥3 and NOSPECS ≥4, with duration under 3 months. With 3 bases clipped from V and 7 bases from J, the junction kept 3 bases outside the gene matches. The CDR3 covers 12 residues. Per the germline V gene, CDR1 is SGDLS and CDR2 is YYNGEE. The sample belongs to a study of Graves' ophthalmopathy and Graves' hyperthyroidism. In the study overall: Peripheral blood sampling preceded any treatment and occurred at initial diagnosis. The study, taken as a whole, reports: Among expanded thyroid clonotypes above 0.001 frequency, most also occurred in blood. The model reached approximately 71% sensitivity and roughly 72% specificity for predicting ophthalmopathy progression.

The sequenced sample was peripheral blood. The rearrangement uses TRBV9 and TRBJ1-1; TRBD1 matches at 7 bases. The origin of this receptor is a young woman with Graves' ophthalmopathy. CDR3 nucleotide sequence: TGTGCCAGCAGCGCCCCAGGGGGTGAAGCTTTCTTT. Protein sequence: CASSAPGGEAFF. Using reference TRBV9 and TRBJ1-1 for the parts outside the CDR3, the full variable domain is DSGVTQTPKHLITATGQRVTLRCSPRSGDLSVYWYQQSLDQGLQFLIQYYNGEERAKGNILERFSAQQFPDLHSELNLSSLELGDSALYFCASSAPGGEAFFGQGTRLTVV.